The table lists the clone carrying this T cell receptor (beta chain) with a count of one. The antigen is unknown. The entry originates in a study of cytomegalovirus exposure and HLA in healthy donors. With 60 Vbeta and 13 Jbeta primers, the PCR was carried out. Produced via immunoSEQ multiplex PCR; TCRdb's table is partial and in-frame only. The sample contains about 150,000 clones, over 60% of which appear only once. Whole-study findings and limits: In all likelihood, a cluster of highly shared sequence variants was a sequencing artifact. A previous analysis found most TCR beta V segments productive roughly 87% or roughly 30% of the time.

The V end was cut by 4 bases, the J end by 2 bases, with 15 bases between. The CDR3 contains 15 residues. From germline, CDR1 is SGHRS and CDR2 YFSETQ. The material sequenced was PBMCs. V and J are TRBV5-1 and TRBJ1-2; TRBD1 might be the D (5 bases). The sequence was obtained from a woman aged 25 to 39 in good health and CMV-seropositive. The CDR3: CASSRSGGENYGYTF. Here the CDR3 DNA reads TGCGCCAGCAGCCGGTCGGGGGGTGAGAACTATGGCTACACCTTC.